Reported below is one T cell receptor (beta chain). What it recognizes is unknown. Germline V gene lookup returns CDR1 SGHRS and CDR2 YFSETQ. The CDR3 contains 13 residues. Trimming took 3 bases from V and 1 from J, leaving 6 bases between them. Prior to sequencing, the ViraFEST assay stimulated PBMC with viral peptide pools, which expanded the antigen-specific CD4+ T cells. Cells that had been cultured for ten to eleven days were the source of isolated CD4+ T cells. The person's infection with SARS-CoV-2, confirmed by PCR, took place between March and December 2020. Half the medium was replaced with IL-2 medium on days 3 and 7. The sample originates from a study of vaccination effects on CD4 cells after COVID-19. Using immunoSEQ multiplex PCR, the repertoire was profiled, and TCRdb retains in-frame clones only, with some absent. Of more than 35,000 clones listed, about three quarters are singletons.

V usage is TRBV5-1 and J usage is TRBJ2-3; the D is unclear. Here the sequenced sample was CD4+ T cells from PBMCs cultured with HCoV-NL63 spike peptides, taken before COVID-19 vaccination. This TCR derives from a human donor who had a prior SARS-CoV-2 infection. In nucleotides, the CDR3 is TGCGCCAGCAGCTCTCAGGGCACAGATACGCAGTATTTT. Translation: CASSSQGTDTQYF.